This entry concerns a single T cell receptor beta chain. The antigen it recognizes is unknown. No clone much larger than this one lies a single base away; base qualities are absent. The donors belonged to the validation cohort of over a hundred subjects, which was separate from the approximately 660-subject first cohort. This entry comes from a study of cytomegalovirus exposure and HLA in healthy donors (dated by TCRdb to 2016 to 2017). About the full investigation: A later analysis indicated that the 95 to 150 validation repertoires were generated on the platform also employed for the approximately 700 repertoires of the first cohort. The study aimed to test whether cataloging public T cell receptors could reveal signatures of past pathogen exposure. In addition to the first cohort of approximately 650 subjects, a separate validation cohort of 100 to 150 different subjects was used. To predict cytomegalovirus infection status, the study combined high-throughput TCR immunosequencing, statistical association of individual TCRs with disease status, and machine learning. Broad study findings and their caveats: Across donors, most TCR sequences were observed very rarely, whereas some public TCRs were present in many individuals. In vitro tests confirmed that three of the cytomegalovirus-associated TCR beta chains recognize cytomegalovirus antigens. In the study, 164 TCR beta chains were listed as associated with cytomegalovirus. According to the authors, the approach could potentially be generalized to other disease states and immunological phenotypes. In both the original and validation cohorts, the classifier was reported to diagnose cytomegalovirus status with high specificity and sensitivity. All 120 or so repertoires were used to score co-occurrence in the validation cohort in a later analysis, because that analysis had no HLA typing for the cohort. A later analysis found that TCRs clustered in the first cohort also tended to co-occur in the approximately 120 validation repertoires, with approximately 94% of cluster scores above 0.

Germline trimming amounts to 0 bases on V and 4 bases on J, with 6 as the count of junction bases outside the gene matches. CDR1 and CDR2, per the germline V gene, are SGHRS and YFSETQ. Including the terminal cysteine and phenylalanine, the CDR3 comprises 16 residues. Only the CDR3 region is kept as DNA, spanning 48 bases read in frame from base 1. The library was produced with the immunoSEQ multiplex PCR assay. Per the source publication's procedure: To diagnose cytomegalovirus status from the catalog of TCR beta chain sequences, a statistical classification framework was built. TCRdb stores this immuneACCESS table with in-frame sequences only. Part of the clones is absent; in the studies checked, under half of the shortfall reflects unresolved V genes, and no reason is known for the rest. V, J and clone size derive from that table, while D and trimming were established from the DNA sequence. Within this sample are 130,000 or so clones, with roughly 86% of them counted one time only. The ten most abundant clones make up 3% to 4% of the sample.

Sequenced: PBMCs. The sequence was obtained from a man in his thirties or forties in good health and CMV-seronegative. The chain is assembled from TRBV5-1 and TRBJ2-1, with TRBD2 identical over 8 junction bases. The CDR3 reads as follows: CASSLEGGGWYNEQFF. The DNA is as follows: TGCGCCAGCAGCTTGGAAGGCGGGGGGTGGTACAATGAGCAGTTCTTC.